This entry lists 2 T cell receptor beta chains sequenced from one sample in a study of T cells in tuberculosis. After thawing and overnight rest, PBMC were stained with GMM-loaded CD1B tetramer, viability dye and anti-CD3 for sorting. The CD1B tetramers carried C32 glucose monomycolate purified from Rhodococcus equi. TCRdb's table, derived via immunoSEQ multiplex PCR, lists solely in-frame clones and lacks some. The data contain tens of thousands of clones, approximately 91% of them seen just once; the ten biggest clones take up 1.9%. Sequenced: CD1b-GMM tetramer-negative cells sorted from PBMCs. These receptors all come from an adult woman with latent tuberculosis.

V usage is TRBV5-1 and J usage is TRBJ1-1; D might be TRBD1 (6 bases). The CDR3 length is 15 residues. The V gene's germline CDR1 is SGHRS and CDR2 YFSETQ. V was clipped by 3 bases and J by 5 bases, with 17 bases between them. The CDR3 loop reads CASSSLQGSGTEAFF. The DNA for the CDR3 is TGCGCCAGCAGCTCACTACAGGGTTCAGGGACTGAAGCTTTCTTT.

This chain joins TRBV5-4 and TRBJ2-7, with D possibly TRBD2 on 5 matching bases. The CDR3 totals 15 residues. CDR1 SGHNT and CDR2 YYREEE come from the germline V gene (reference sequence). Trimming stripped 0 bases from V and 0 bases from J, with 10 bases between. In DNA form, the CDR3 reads TGTGCCAGCAGCTTGGGGACTCTGAGCTCCTACGAGCAGTACTTC. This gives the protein CASSLGTLSSYEQYF.